These 26 T cell receptor beta chains share one sample of origin, sequenced in a study of OX40 agonist ivuxolimab in advanced cancers. Clones were sequenced by immunoSEQ multiplex PCR, and TCRdb holds only the in-frame ones, with some missing. The sample carries around 90,000 clones, about nine tenths recorded once. The sample consisted of CD4+ or CD8+ T cells sorted from blood, taken in a trial of the OX40 agonist ivuxolimab. The receptors derive from an adult with an advanced solid tumor such as melanoma, head and neck, liver or kidney cancer.

The rearrangement uses TRBV5-4 and TRBJ2-1; no definite D call. CDR3 length equals 13 residues. The germline V and J ends were trimmed by 2 bases and 8 bases, with 11 bases remaining between them. From germline, CDR1 is SGHNT and CDR2 YYREEE (reference sequence). CDR3 DNA: TGTGCCAGCAGCTTAGGATTAGCCGATGAGCAGTTCTTC. This gives the protein CASSLGLADEQFF.

V gene TRBV6-4 combines with J gene TRBJ2-5; 9 bases match TRBD2. The CDR3 covers 17 residues. CDR1 and CDR2 from the germline V gene are MRHNA and SNTAGT. Unmatched junction bases numbered 9, after V lost 3 bases and J lost 1 base. CDR3 in amino acids: CASSEAGPSGAQETQYF. DNA of the CDR3: TGTGCCAGCAGTGAGGCGGGACCTAGCGGGGCCCAAGAGACCCAGTACTTC.

The V and J genes are TRBV9 and TRBJ2-1; TRBD2 matches 9 bases. The CDR3 sequence is 15 residues long. The V and J ends lost 4 bases and 0 bases, in that order; junction bases with no gene match: 2. From germline, CDR1 is SGDLS and CDR2 YYNGEE. In nucleotides, the CDR3 is TGTGCCAGCAGCAATAGCGGGAGCTCCTACAATGAGCAGTTCTTC. Residues: CASSNSGSSYNEQFF.

This chain joins TRBV6-1 and TRBJ2-5, with 8 bases that match TRBD1. The CDR3 length is 13 residues. From germline, CDR1 is MNHNS and CDR2 SASEGT. J lost 4 bases, V lost 5 bases, and 3 bases had no gene match. CDR3 sequence: CASSLTGGETQYF. CDR3 coding DNA: TGTGCCAGCAGTCTTACAGGGGGAGAGACCCAGTACTTC.

The CDR3: CASSVASGFEAFF. CDR3 DNA sequence: TGTGCCAGCAGCGTAGCTTCGGGTTTTGAAGCTTTCTTT. V usage is TRBV9 and J usage is TRBJ1-1; the D is unclear. The length of the CDR3 is 13 residues. Trimming took 0 bases from V and 7 from J, leaving 10 bases between them. The germline V gene encodes CDR1 SGDLS and CDR2 YYNGEE. Full variable domain (rest looked up from reference TRBV9 and TRBJ1-1): DSGVTQTPKHLITATGQRVTLRCSPRSGDLSVYWYQQSLDQGLQFLIQYYNGEERAKGNILERFSAQQFPDLHSELNLSSLELGDSALYFCASSVASGFEAFFGQGTRLTVV.

The V gene is TRBV19, the J gene TRBJ1-5; TRBD1 is a possible D gene (5 bases). This CDR3 region has 15 residues. Trimming removed 3 bases at V and 0 bases at J, with 9 bases between. CDR1 is LNHDA and CDR2 is SQIVND in the germline V gene (reference sequence). CDR3 nucleotides: TGTGCCAGTAGTATGGGGGATTATAGCAATCAGCCCCAGCATTTT. The encoded protein is CASSMGDYSNQPQHF. Based on the CDR3 plus reference TRBV19 and TRBJ1-5, the full variable domain is DGGITQSPKYLFRKEGQNVTLSCEQNLNHDAMYWYRQDPGQGLRLIYYSQIVNDFQKGDIAEGYSVSREKKESFPLTVTSAQKNPTAFYLCASSMGDYSNQPQHFGDGTRLSIL.

The rearrangement joins TRBV7-6 to TRBJ2-3, with TRBD2 matching 10 bases. V was clipped by 5 bases and J by 1 base; unmatched bases: 3. Germline CDR1 is SGHVS and CDR2 is FNYEAQ. This CDR3 spans 15 amino acids. The CDR3 DNA is TGTGCCAGCAGCGGACTAGCGGTCGGCACAGATACGCAGTATTTT. Protein product: CASSGLAVGTDTQYF.

Points on this clone: A read error may account for a junction end that differs from germline. J is TRBJ2-1 and V is TRBV7-7, with TRBD2 matching over 8 bases. The CDR3 has 15 amino acids. Germline V gene lookup returns CDR1 SSHAT and CDR2 FNYEAQ (reference sequence). The CDR3 DNA follows: TGTGCTAGCAGCCCGATGACTAGCGTCGACAATGAGCAGTTCTTC. Its protein is CASSPMTSVDNEQFF.

The chain combines TRBV29-1 with TRBJ2-3; 10 bases map to TRBD2. The CDR3 is made up of 14 amino acids. Losses at the gene ends were 6 bases for V and 2 bases for J; bases not matched to a gene: 5. Germline V lookup: CDR1 SQVTM, CDR2 ANQGSEA. The CDR3 DNA follows: TGCAGCGTGAAGGGACTAGCGTTCACAGATACGCAGTATTTT. Translated, it gives CSVKGLAFTDTQYF.

This clone has only one observation. The gene calls are TRBV9 and TRBJ1-2, with D possibly matching TRBD1 (6 bases). Trimming shortened V by 2 bases and J by 4 bases, and 12 bases separated the two germline ends. The CDR3 runs to 14 residues. CDR1 SGDLS and CDR2 YYNGEE come from the germline V gene. The DNA of the CDR3 is TGTGCCAGCAGCGTTGGGGGCGGTACCTATGGCTACACCTTC. Protein sequence: CASSVGGGTYGYTF.

The chain combines TRBV14 with TRBJ1-3; D might be TRBD1 (5 bases). The CDR3 is made up of 17 amino acids. V gave up 4 bases and J gave up 0 bases, with 16 bases separating them. From germline, CDR1 is SGHDN and CDR2 FVKESK. The CDR3 DNA sequence: TGTGCCAGCAGCCCGAAACGCACAGGATCCTCTGGAAACACCATATATTTT. Its translation is CASSPKRTGSSGNTIYF. Supplemented by reference TRBV14 and TRBJ1-3, the full variable domain reads EAGVTQFPSHSVIEKGQTVTLRCDPISGHDNLYWYRRVMGKEIKFLLHFVKESKQDESGMPNNRFLAERTGGTYSTLKVQPAELEDSGVYFCASSPKRTGSSGNTIYFGEGSWLTVV.

The chain combines TRBV6-1 with TRBJ1-1; D gene ambiguous. The V gene lost 7 bases and the J gene lost 10 bases, with 22 bases spanning the gap. Per germline, CDR1 MNHNS and CDR2 SASEGT. The CDR3 runs to 14 residues. CDR3 coding DNA: TGTGCCAGCATGATGACCGGAGGAGGTCTTGGAGCTTTCTTT. Encoded protein: CASMMTGGGLGAFF.

The sample holds a few counts of this clone. J is TRBJ2-3 and V is TRBV19; 9 nucleotides agree with TRBD2. J lost 5 bases, V lost 3 bases, and 9 bases had no gene match. The CDR3 spans 16 residues. The germline gives CDR1 LNHDA, CDR2 SQIVND (reference sequence). The DNA for the CDR3 is TGTGCCAGTAGTATGGGTAGCGGGAGTTTCGTAGATACGCAGTATTTT. Its protein is CASSMGSGSFVDTQYF.

The rearrangement joins TRBV28 to TRBJ2-3; D is tentatively TRBD1 or TRBD2 (5 bases each). The CDR3 loop spans 14 amino acids. V lost 10 bases to trimming and J lost 2 bases, with 16 bases between them. Germline V CDR1 and CDR2: MDHEN, SYDVKM. DNA for the CDR3: TGTGCCATCCGGGACGGGATGGTCACAGATACGCAGTATTTT. It yields the protein CAIRDGMVTDTQYF.

The CDR3 nucleotides read TGTGCCAGCAGCCCCCCGTCCGGAGGGCCGAACACCGGGGAGCTGTTTTTT. Translating gives CASSPPSGGPNTGELFF. The rearrangement links TRBV7-9 to TRBJ2-2; perhaps TRBD2 as D (6 bases). Germline CDR1 and CDR2: SEHNR and FQNEAQ (reference sequence). The CDR3 sequence is 17 residues long. The V end was cut by 5 bases, the J end by 0 bases, with 16 bases between. Looking up the rest from reference TRBV7-9 and TRBJ2-2 gives the full variable domain: DTGVSQNPRHKITKRGQNVTFRCDPISEHNRLYWYRQTLGQGPEFLTYFQNEAQLEKSRLLSDRFSAERPKGSFSTLEIQRTEQGDSAMYLCASSPPSGGPNTGELFFGEGSRLTVL.

This sequence joins TRBV27 and TRBJ2-7; D is unresolved. V dropped 2 bases and J dropped 7 bases, with 6 bases sitting between them. This CDR3 is 11 amino acids long. CDR1 is MNHEY, CDR2 SMNVEV, per germline (reference sequence). CDR3 nucleotide sequence: TGTGCCAGCAGTTTAGGCGTTGAGCAGTACTTC. Residues: CASSLGVEQYF.

Notes on this clone: The sample carries other DNA sequences with the same CDR3. V gene TRBV7-9 combines with J gene TRBJ2-3; D is uncertain. The CDR3 covers 11 residues. Trimming took off 5 bases at V and 1 base at J, with 1 base between the two ends. From germline, CDR1 is SEHNR and CDR2 FQNEAQ (reference sequence). The DNA for the CDR3 is TGTGCCAGCAGCCGCACAGATACGCAGTATTTT. It translates to CASSRTDTQYF.

The chain combines TRBV2 with TRBJ2-1; 8 nucleotides line up with TRBD2. Germline loops: CDR1 SNHLY, CDR2 FYNNEI. The junction had 2 bases not matched to a gene; V was cut back by 1 base and J by 6 bases. CDR3 length: 14 residues. The CDR3 nucleotides read TGTGCCAGCAGTGAAGGGCGGGAGGTCAATGAGCAGTTCTTC. Encoded protein: CASSEGREVNEQFF.

The V gene is TRBV10-1, the J gene TRBJ2-1, with D perhaps TRBD2 (6 bases). The CDR3 length is 16 residues. V dropped 1 base and J dropped 1 base, with 11 bases sitting between them. Germline CDR1 is WNHNN and CDR2 is SYGVQD (reference sequence). CDR3 coding DNA: TGCGCCAGCAGTGAGTGGGTTAGCGGATCCTACAATGAGCAGTTCTTC. Protein sequence: CASSEWVSGSYNEQFF.

This rearrangement joins TRBV6-1 to TRBJ2-1, with 8 bases fitting TRBD1. Germline V gene lookup returns CDR1 MNHNS and CDR2 SASEGT. V was pared by 1 base and J by 5 bases, with 1 base of the junction left unmatched. This CDR3 is built from 14 residues. The CDR3 reads CASSEGQGNNEQFF. CDR3 sequence (DNA): TGTGCCAGCAGTGAAGGACAGGGGAACAATGAGCAGTTCTTC.

Only one count was recorded for this clone. The chain links TRBV5-8 to TRBJ2-7; a possible D gene is TRBD2 (6 bases). Per germline, CDR1 SGHTS and CDR2 YDEGEE. CDR3 length: 15 residues. The ends were cut back, 9 bases at V and 0 bases at J, with 19 bases in the middle. CDR3 sequence: CATQPGVSRSYEQYF. The CDR3 coding sequence is TGTGCCACCCAACCGGGAGTTTCACGCTCCTACGAGCAGTACTTC.

The chain joins TRBV11-2 to TRBJ2-3; no clear D. Trimming stripped 4 bases from V and 5 bases from J, with 10 bases between. CDR3 length: 13 residues. The germline CDR1 and CDR2 sequences are SGHAT and FQNNGV. CDR3 protein: CASSSNNGDTQYF. The CDR3 DNA follows: TGTGCCAGCAGCTCCAACAACGGAGATACGCAGTATTTT.

The V and J genes are TRBV15 and TRBJ2-1, with 9 bases matching TRBD2. V was clipped by 5 bases and J by 6 bases; unmatched bases: 14. Germline CDR1 and CDR2: LNHNV and YYDKDF (reference sequence). The CDR3 sequence is 17 residues long. The CDR3 DNA follows: TGTGCCACCAGCGGTACTAGCGGGTCCAGGAGCGGCAATGAGCAGTTCTTC. Its protein product is CATSGTSGSRSGNEQFF.

The V and J genes are TRBV12-5 and TRBJ2-3; D perhaps matches TRBD1 (6 bases). Looked up from germline, CDR1 is LGHNT and CDR2 is FRNRAP. The V gene lost 1 base and the J gene lost 4 bases, with 9 bases spanning the gap. This CDR3 is 14 amino acids long. The CDR3 is CASGLERGSDTQYF. In DNA form, the CDR3 reads TGTGCTAGTGGTTTGGAAAGGGGGTCAGATACGCAGTATTTT.

The chain links TRBV27 to TRBJ2-5, with no clear D. The J call may be wrong; the DNA end is better matched by TRBJ2-7. The germline V gene encodes CDR1 MNHEY and CDR2 SMNVEV (reference sequence). The CDR3 length is 15 residues. The CDR3 reads CASSLSVPPSDEQYF. As DNA, the CDR3 is TGTGCCAGCAGTTTATCGGTTCCCCCAAGCGACGAGCAGTACTTC.

This chain connects TRBV10-2 to TRBJ1-4, with D uncertain. Looked up from germline, CDR1 is WSHSY and CDR2 is SAAADI. CDR3 length equals 14 residues. In nucleotides, the CDR3 is TGCGCGTCCCGACGATGGGGAGCTAATGAAAAACTGTTTTTT. This sequence encodes CASRRWGANEKLFF.